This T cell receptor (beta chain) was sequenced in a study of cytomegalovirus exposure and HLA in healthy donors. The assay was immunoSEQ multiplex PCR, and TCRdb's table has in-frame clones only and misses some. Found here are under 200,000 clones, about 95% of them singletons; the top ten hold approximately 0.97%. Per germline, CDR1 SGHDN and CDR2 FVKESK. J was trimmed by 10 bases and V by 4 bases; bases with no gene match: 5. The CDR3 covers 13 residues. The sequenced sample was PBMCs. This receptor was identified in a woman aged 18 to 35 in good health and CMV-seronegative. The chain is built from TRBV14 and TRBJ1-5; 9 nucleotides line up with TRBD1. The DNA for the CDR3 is TGTGCCAGCAGCCTACGGGACAGGGAACCCCAGCATTTT. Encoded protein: CASSLRDREPQHF.